This T cell receptor beta chain appears in the sequencing data of a study of lymphopenia after photon versus proton radiotherapy. Study-wide points: Post-nadir diversity loss with photons came from oligoclonal expansion, particularly CD8+ Temra cells. Under photons, naive T cells and diversity fell while effector/memory populations rose.

This table comes from immunoSEQ multiplex PCR, and its TCRdb copy is limited to in-frame clones, with some not included. Among roughly 18,000 clones, approximately 84% were seen once, and the ten largest hold 2.9%. Worth noting for this clone: Antigen: not known.

The CDR3 sequence is 14 residues long. V was trimmed by 8 bases and J by 6 bases, leaving 18 bases between them. Germline values: CDR1 SGHRS, CDR2 YFSETQ. The sequence derives from a woman aged 45-59 years with pancreatic cancer. The V and J genes are TRBV5-1 and TRBJ2-1; weak D call: TRBD2 (6 bases). The material was peripheral blood, obtained from a patient treated with photon-based radiotherapy. The DNA of the CDR3 is TGCGCCAGGTGGCGGGGTGGAAAGCCCAATGAGCAGTTCTTC. It translates to CARWRGGKPNEQFF.